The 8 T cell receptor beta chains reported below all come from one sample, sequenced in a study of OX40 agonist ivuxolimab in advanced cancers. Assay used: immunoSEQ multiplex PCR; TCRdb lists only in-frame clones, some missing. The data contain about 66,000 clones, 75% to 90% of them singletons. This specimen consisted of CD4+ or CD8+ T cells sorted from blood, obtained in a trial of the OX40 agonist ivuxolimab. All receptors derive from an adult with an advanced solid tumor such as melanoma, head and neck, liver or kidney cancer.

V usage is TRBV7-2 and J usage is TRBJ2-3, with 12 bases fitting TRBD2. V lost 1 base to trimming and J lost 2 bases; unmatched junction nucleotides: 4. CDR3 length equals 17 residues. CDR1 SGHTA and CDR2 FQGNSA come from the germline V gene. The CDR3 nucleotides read TGTGCCAGCAGCTTAGAAGGGACTAGCGGGTCCACAGATACGCAGTATTTT. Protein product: CASSLEGTSGSTDTQYF.

The CDR3: CASSPGGTDTQYF. CDR3 nucleotides: TGTGCCAGCAGCCCTGGGGGCACAGATACGCAGTATTTT. V usage is TRBV7-7 and J usage is TRBJ2-3; the D is unclear. V was cut by 5 bases and J by 1 base, with 7 bases left in between. Germline V gene data show CDR1 as SSHAT and CDR2 as FNYEAQ (reference sequence). This CDR3 is built from 13 residues.

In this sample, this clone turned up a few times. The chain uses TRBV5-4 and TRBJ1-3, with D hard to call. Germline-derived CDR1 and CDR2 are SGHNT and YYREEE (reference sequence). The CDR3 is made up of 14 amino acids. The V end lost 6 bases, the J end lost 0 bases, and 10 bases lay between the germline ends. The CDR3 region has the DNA TGTGCCAGCAAACTCGGCAGCTCTGGAAACACCATATATTTT. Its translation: CASKLGSSGNTIYF.

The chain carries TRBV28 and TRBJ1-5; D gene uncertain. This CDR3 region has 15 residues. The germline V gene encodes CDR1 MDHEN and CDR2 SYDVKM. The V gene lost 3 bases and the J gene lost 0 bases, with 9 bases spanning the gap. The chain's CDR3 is CASSFQHRSNQPQHF. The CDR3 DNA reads TGTGCCAGCAGTTTCCAGCACCGTAGCAATCAGCCCCAGCATTTT. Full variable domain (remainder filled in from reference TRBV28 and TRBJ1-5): DVKVTQSSRYLVKRTGEKVFLECVQDMDHENMFWYRQDPGLGLRLIYFSYDVKMKEKGDIPEGYSVSREKKERFSLILESASTNQTSMYLCASSFQHRSNQPQHFGDGTRLSIL.

CDR3 DNA: TGTGCCAGTAGTGCGTGGGGAGGGGATGCCTACGAGCAGTACTTC. Protein product: CASSAWGGDAYEQYF. The V gene is TRBV19, the J gene TRBJ2-7; 7 bases fit TRBD2. The CDR3 sequence is 15 residues long. V shed 5 bases and J 2 bases; nucleotides not matched to a gene: 9. CDR1 and CDR2 from the germline V gene are LNHDA and SQIVND (reference sequence).

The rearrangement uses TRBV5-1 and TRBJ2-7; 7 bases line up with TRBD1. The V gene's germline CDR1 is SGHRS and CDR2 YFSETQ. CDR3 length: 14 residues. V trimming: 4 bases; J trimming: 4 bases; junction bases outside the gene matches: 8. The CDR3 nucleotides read TGCGCCAGCAGCCAGGACAGGCGATATTACGAGCAGTACTTC. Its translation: CASSQDRRYYEQYF.

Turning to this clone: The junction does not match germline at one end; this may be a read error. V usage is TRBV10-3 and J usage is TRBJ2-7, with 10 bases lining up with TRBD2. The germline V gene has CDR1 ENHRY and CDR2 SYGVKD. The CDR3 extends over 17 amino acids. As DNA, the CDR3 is TGTGCCAGCAGTGAGCCGGGACTAGCGACGAGCTCCTACGAGCAGTACTTC. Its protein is CASSEPGLATSSYEQYF.

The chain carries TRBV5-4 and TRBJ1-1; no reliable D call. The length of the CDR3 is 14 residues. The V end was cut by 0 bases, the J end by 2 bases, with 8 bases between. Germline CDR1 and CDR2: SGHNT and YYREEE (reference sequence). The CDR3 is CASSLARENTEAFF. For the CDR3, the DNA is TGTGCCAGCAGCTTGGCTCGGGAAAACACTGAAGCTTTCTTT.